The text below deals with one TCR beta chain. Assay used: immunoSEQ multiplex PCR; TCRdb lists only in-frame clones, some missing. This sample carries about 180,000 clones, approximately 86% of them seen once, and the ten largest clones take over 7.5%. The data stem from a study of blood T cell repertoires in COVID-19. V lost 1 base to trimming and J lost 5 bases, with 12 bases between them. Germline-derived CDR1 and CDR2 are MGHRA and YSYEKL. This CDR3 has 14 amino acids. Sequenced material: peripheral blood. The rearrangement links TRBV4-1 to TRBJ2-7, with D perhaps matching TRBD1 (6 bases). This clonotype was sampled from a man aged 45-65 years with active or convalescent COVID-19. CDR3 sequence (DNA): TGCGCCAGCAGCCAAGTTACAGGGATCCACGAGCAGTACTTC. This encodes CASSQVTGIHEQYF.